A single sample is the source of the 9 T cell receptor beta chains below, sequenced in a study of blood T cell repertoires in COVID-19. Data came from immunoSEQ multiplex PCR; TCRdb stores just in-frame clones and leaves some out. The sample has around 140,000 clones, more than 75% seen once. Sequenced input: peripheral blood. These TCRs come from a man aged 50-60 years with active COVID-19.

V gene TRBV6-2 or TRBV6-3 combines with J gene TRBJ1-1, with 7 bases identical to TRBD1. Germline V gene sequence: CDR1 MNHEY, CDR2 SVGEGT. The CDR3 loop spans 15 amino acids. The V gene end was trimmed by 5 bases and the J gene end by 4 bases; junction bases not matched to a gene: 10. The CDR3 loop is CASSKLTGLVTEAFF. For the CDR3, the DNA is TGTGCCAGCAGTAAATTGACAGGGTTAGTCACTGAAGCTTTCTTT.

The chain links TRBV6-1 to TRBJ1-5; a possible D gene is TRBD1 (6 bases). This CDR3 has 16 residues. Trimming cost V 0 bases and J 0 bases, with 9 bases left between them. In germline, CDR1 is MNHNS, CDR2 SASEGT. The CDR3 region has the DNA TGTGCCAGCAGTGAAGCCCAGGGGTATAGCAATCAGCCCCAGCATTTT. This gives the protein CASSEAQGYSNQPQHF.

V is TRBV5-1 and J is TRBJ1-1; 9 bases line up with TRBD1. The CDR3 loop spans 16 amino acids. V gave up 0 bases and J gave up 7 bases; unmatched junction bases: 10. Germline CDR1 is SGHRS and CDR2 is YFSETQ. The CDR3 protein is CASSLARGQGSGEAFF. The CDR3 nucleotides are TGCGCCAGCAGCTTGGCCCGGGGACAGGGAAGCGGTGAAGCTTTCTTT. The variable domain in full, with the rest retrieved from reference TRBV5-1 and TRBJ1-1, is KAGVTQTPRYLIKTRGQQVTLSCSPISGHRSVSWYQQTPGQGLQFLFEYFSETQRNKGNFPGRFSGRQFSNSRSEMNVSTLELGDSALYLCASSLARGQGSGEAFFGQGTRLTVV.

The CDR3 DNA sequence: TGTGCCAGCAGTGAAATAAGCGGGGGGTTTAGCACAGATACGCAGTATTTT. This codes for CASSEISGGFSTDTQYF. V gene TRBV27 combines with J gene TRBJ2-3, with 9 bases that match TRBD2. This CDR3 region has 17 residues. The junction had 9 bases not matched to a gene; V was cut back by 5 bases and J by 0 bases. The germline gives CDR1 MNHEY, CDR2 SMNVEV (reference sequence).

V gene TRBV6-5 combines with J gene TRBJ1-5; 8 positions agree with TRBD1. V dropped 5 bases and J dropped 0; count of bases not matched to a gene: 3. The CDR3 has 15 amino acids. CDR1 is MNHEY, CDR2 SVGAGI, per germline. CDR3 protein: CASSPDRGSNQPQHF. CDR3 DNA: TGTGCCAGCAGTCCCGACAGGGGTAGCAATCAGCCCCAGCATTTT.

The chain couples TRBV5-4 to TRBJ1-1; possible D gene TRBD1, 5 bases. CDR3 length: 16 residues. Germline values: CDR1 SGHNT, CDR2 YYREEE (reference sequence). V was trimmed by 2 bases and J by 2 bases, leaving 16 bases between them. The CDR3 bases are TGTGCCAGCAGCTTAGGGGACCGGGGGACCAACACTGAAGCTTTCTTT. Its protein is CASSLGDRGTNTEAFF.

The CDR3 protein is CASRRTADSSYEQYF. The CDR3 DNA is TGTGCCAGCAGACGGACAGCAGATTCAAGCTACGAGCAGTACTTC. The chain links TRBV27 to TRBJ2-7, with D perhaps matching TRBD1 (6 bases). CDR3 length equals 15 residues. Germline assignment: CDR1 MNHEY and CDR2 SMNVEV (reference sequence). The V end lost 6 bases, the J end lost 3 bases, and 18 bases lay between the germline ends.

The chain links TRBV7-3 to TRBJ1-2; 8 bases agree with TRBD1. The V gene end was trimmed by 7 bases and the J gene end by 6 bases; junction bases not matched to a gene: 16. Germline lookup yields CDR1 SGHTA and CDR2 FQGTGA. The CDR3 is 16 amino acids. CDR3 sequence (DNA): TGTGCCAGCATTCTACAACCCGGACAGGGAGAAAATGGCTACACCTTC. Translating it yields CASILQPGQGENGYTF.

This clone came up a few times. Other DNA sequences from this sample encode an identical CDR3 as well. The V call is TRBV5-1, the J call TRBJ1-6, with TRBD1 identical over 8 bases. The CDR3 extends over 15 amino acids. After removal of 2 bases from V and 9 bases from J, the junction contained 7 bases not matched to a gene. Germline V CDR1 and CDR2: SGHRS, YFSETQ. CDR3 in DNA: TGCGCCAGCAGCTTCGGACAGGGACGGGGTTCACCCCTCCACTTT. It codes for CASSFGQGRGSPLHF.